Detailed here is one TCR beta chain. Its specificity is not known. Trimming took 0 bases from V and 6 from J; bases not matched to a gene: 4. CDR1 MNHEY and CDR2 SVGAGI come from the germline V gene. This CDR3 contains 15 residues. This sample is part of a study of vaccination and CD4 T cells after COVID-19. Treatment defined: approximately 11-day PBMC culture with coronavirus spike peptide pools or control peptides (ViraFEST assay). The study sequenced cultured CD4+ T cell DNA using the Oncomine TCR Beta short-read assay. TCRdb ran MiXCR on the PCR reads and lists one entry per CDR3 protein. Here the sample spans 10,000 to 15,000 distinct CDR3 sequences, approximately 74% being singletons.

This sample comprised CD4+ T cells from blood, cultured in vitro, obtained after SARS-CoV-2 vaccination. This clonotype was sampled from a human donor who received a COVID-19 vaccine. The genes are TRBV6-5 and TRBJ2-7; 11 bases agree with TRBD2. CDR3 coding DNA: TGTGCCAGCAGTTACTCTAGCGGGGGGGCCTCCGAGCAGTACTTC. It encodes CASSYSSGGASEQYF.